This TCR beta chain derives from a study of blood T cell repertoires in COVID-19. Study details: Acute and convalescent COVID-19 samples came from the United States, Italy and Spain. Sources were T cells, B-cell-depleted T cells, or PBMCs; the material itself was cDNA or gDNA.

In the authors' methods: The authors estimated nucleated cell counts from reference gene primer amplification. Assay used: immunoSEQ multiplex PCR; TCRdb lists only in-frame clones, some missing. V and J calls and clone size are those listed in that table; D and trimming were worked out from the DNA. The data show about 50,000 clones, approximately 89% seen once. The germline V gene encodes CDR1 SGHKS and CDR2 YYEKEE (reference sequence). The CDR3 has 15 residues. V lost 0 bases and J lost 4, with 11 bases in between. V and J are TRBV5-5 and TRBJ1-5; unclear D gene. Material for sequencing was peripheral blood. The source of this sequence is a human donor with active COVID-19. The donor label of this sample is uncertain. CDR3 region: CASSLGGGSNQPQHF. DNA for the CDR3: TGTGCCAGCAGCTTGGGCGGTGGCAGTAATCAGCCCCAGCATTTT.